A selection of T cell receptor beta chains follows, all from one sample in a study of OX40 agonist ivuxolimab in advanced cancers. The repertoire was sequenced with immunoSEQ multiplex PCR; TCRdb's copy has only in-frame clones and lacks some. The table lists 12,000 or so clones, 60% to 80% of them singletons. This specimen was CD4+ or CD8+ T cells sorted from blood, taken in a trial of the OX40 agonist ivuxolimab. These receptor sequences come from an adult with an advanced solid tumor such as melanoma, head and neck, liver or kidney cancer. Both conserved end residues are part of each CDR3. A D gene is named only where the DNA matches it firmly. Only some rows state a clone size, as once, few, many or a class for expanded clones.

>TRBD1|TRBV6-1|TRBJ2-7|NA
CASSGGQGAPYEQYF
TGTGCCAGCAGTGGAGGACAGGGGGCACCCTACGAGCAGTACTTC
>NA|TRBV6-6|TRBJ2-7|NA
CASSYSGQTYEQYF
TGTGCCAGCAGTTACTCAGGACAAACTTACGAGCAGTACTTC
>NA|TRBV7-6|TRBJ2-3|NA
CASSRTGIGGTDTQYF
TGTGCCAGCAGCAGAACAGGGATAGGCGGCACAGATACGCAGTATTTT
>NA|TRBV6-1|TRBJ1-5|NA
CASSEWKGSNQPQHF
TGTGCCAGCAGTGAATGGAAAGGGTCCAATCAGCCCCAGCATTTT
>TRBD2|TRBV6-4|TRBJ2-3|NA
CASSEALAGRSTDTQYF
TGTGCCAGCAGTGAAGCCCTAGCGGGGAGAAGCACAGATACGCAGTATTTT
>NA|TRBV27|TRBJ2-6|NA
CASSRTVPAFSGANVLTF
TGTGCCAGCAGCCGCACGGTACCAGCCTTCTCTGGGGCCAACGTCCTGACTTTC
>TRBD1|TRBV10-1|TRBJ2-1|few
CASSAGQDYNEQFF
TGCGCCAGCAGCGCGGGACAGGACTACAATGAGCAGTTCTTC
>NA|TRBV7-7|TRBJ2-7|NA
CASSLAFGNEQYF
TGTGCTAGCAGCTTAGCATTCGGGAACGAGCAGTACTTC
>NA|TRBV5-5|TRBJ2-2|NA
CASSFALVEVFTGELFF
TGTGCCAGCAGCTTTGCATTGGTGGAGGTCTTTACCGGGGAGCTGTTTTTT
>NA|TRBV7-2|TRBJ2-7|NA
CASSHWDKMGQYF
TGTGCCAGCAGCCATTGGGACAAAATGGGGCAGTACTTC
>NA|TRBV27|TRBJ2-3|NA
CASSLWSGGPDTQYF
TGTGCCAGCAGTTTATGGTCAGGGGGGCCAGATACGCAGTATTTT
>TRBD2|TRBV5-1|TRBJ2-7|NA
CASSTASGQYEQYF
TGCGCCAGCAGCACCGCTAGCGGGCAATACGAGCAGTACTTC
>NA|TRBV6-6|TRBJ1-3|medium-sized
CASTGAIGNTIYF
TGTGCCAGCACGGGGGCTATAGGAAACACCATATATTTT
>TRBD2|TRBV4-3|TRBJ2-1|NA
CASSQETGTSGKYEQFF
TGCGCCAGCAGCCAAGAAACCGGGACTAGCGGGAAGTATGAGCAGTTCTTC
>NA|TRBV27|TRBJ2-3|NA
CASSVHGGSSTDTQYF
TGTGCCAGCAGTGTCCACGGAGGGAGTAGCACAGATACGCAGTATTTT
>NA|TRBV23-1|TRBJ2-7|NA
CASSQPLITGNGYEQYF
TGCGCCAGCAGTCAACCGCTGATTACAGGGAACGGCTACGAGCAGTACTTC
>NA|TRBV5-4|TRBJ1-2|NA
CASSIGSLGDYTF
TGTGCCAGCAGCATAGGATCTCTGGGTGACTACACCTTC
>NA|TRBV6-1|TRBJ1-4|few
CASSEALSGRTNEKLFF
TGTGCCAGCAGTGAAGCGCTTTCCGGGCGTACTAATGAAAAACTGTTTTTT
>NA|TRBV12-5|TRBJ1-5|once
CASAPHLIRNQPQHF
TGTGCTAGTGCACCTCACCTAATTCGCAATCAGCCCCAGCATTTT
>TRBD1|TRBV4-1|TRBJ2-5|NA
CASSRPTGAQETQYF
TGCGCCAGCAGCCGTCCGACAGGGGCGCAAGAGACCCAGTACTTC
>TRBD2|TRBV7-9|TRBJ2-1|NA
CASSFGLGGRALNEQFF
TGTGCCAGCAGCTTCGGGCTAGGCGGGAGGGCCCTCAATGAGCAGTTCTTC
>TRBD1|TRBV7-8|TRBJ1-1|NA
CASSLKDRGTEAFF
TGTGCCAGCAGCTTAAAGGACAGGGGCACTGAAGCTTTCTTT
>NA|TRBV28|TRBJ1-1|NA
CASSLMGLGTEAFF
TGTGCCAGCAGTTTAATGGGGCTCGGCACTGAAGCTTTCTTT
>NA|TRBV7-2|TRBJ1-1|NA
CASSLAIVTEAFF
TGTGCCAGCAGCTTAGCTATAGTAACTGAAGCTTTCTTT
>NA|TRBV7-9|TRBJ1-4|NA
CASSLATTGPYNEKLFF
TGTGCCAGCAGCTTAGCCACCACAGGTCCCTATAATGAAAAACTGTTTTTT
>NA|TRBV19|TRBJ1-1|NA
CASSIEEPDLNTEAFF
TGTGCCAGTAGTATAGAGGAGCCAGACTTAAACACTGAAGCTTTCTTT
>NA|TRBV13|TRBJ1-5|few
CASSDGQNQPQHF
TGTGCCAGCAGCGACGGACAGAATCAGCCCCAGCATTTT
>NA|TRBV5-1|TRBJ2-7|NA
CASTSGAVPSYEQYF
TGCGCCAGCACCAGCGGTGCGGTCCCCTCCTACGAGCAGTACTTC
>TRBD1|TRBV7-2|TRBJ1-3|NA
CASSLGQGSGNTIYF
TGTGCCAGCAGCTTAGGACAGGGCTCTGGAAACACCATATATTTT
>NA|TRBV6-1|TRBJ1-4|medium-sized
CASSEYMQGVGNEKLFF
TGTGCCAGCAGTGAATATATGCAGGGAGTAGGCAATGAAAAACTGTTTTTT
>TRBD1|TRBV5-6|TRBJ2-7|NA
CASSLQGTAYCEQYF
TGTGCCAGCAGCTTACAAGGGACAGCTTACTGCGAGCAGTACTTC
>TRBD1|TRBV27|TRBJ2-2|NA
CASSFGPGTGLTGELFF
TGTGCCAGCAGTTTTGGGCCAGGGACAGGATTGACCGGGGAGCTGTTTTTT
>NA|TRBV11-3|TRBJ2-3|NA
CASSLTQTDTQYF
TGTGCCAGCAGCTTAACTCAGACAGATACGCAGTATTTT
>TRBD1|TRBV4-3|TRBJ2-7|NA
CASSHGTGVPYEQYF
TGCGCCAGCAGCCACGGGACAGGGGTTCCCTACGAGCAGTACTTC
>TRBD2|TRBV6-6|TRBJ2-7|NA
CASSPQTSGSSYEQYF
TGTGCCAGCAGTCCCCAGACTAGCGGCAGCTCCTACGAGCAGTACTTC
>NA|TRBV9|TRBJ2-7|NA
CASSVGQTYEQYF
TGTGCCAGCAGCGTAGGACAAACCTACGAGCAGTACTTC
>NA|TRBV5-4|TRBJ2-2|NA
CASSLALDTGELFF
TGTGCCAGCAGCTTGGCCCTCGACACCGGGGAGCTGTTTTTT
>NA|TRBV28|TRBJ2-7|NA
CATGQPFTRAYEQYF
TGTGCCACCGGACAGCCTTTTACCAGGGCCTACGAGCAGTACTTC
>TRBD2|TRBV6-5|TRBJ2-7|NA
CASSYRLADIPHEQYF
TGTGCCAGCAGTTACAGGCTAGCGGACATCCCCCACGAGCAGTACTTC
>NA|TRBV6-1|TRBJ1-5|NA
CASRDLGGQPQHF
TGTGCCAGCAGGGACCTGGGGGGGCAGCCCCAGCATTTT
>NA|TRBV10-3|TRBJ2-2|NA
CAISPQGQATGELFF
TGTGCCATCAGTCCTCAGGGCCAAGCGACCGGGGAGCTGTTTTTT
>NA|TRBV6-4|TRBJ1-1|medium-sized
CASSEGSEGRSTEAFF
TGTGCCAGCAGTGAAGGAAGTGAGGGCAGGAGCACTGAAGCTTTCTTT
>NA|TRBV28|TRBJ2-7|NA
CASSPLGDLPTGEQYF
TGTGCCAGCAGCCCATTGGGCGACCTCCCTACTGGTGAGCAGTACTTC
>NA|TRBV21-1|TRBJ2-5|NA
CASSSTGVQETQYF
TGTGCCAGCAGCAGCACAGGGGTACAAGAGACCCAGTACTTC